These 26 T cell receptor beta chains were sequenced from one sample in a study of PD-1 blockade in mismatch repair-deficient tumors (TCRdb year 2017). Libraries were built with the immunoSEQ multiplex PCR assay. Here the immuneACCESS table is served through TCRdb, limited to in-frame sequences with V and J called. Missing clones are a known gap in these copies; in checked studies unresolved V genes cover under half, and the rest lacks a known reason. Across this sample there are about 68,000 clones, with 78% seen only once. Clones ranked in the top ten supply roughly 6% of the sample. Sample: peripheral blood, taken 2 weeks after starting pembrolizumab. The receptors were gathered from an adult with mismatch repair-deficient cancer.

The chain is built from TRBV9 and TRBJ1-4, with TRBD1 matching over 9 bases. CDR1 is SGDLS and CDR2 is YYNGEE in the germline V gene. This CDR3 is 16 amino acids long. V shed 3 bases, J shed 7 bases, and the junction held 10 bases outside the gene matches. The CDR3 sequence: CASSAGTGINREKLFF. For the CDR3, the DNA is TGTGCCAGCAGCGCGGGGACAGGGATCAATCGTGAAAAACTGTTTTTT.

V is TRBV29-1 and J is TRBJ1-1; D possibly corresponds to TRBD1 (5 bases). Germline lookup yields CDR1 SQVTM and CDR2 ANQGSEA. The CDR3 has 14 residues. V was clipped by 3 bases and J by 1 base, with 12 bases between them. The CDR3 DNA is TGCAGCGTTGACTCCCATGGGGGGAACACTGAAGCTTTCTTT. This gives the protein CSVDSHGGNTEAFF.

This sequence joins TRBV19 and TRBJ2-1; 8 bases are shared with TRBD2. CDR1 and CDR2 (germline): LNHDA, SQIVND (reference sequence). The CDR3 sequence is 15 residues long. With 7 bases clipped from V and 0 bases from J, the junction kept 5 bases outside the gene matches. In nucleotides, the CDR3 is TGTGCCAGTACACTGACTAGCGACTCCTACAATGAGCAGTTCTTC. This gives the protein CASTLTSDSYNEQFF.

The chain carries TRBV7-8 and TRBJ2-7, with TRBD1 matching over 7 bases. Germline CDR1 SGHVS, CDR2 FQNEAQ. This CDR3 is built from 15 residues. V shed 2 bases and J 2 bases; nucleotides not matched to a gene: 6. This chain's CDR3 is CASSLSVQGAYEQYF. Here the CDR3 DNA reads TGTGCCAGCAGCTTATCGGTGCAGGGGGCCTACGAGCAGTACTTC.

The gene calls are TRBV27 and TRBJ2-1; D is undetermined. This CDR3 is built from 16 residues. CDR1 is MNHEY and CDR2 is SMNVEV in the germline V gene (reference sequence). V dropped 2 bases and J dropped 4 bases, with 15 bases sitting between them. The CDR3 reads CASSLAVPRYYNEQFF. CDR3 nucleotide sequence: TGTGCCAGCAGTTTAGCGGTTCCCCGGTATTACAATGAGCAGTTCTTC.

This clone was seen just once. The CDR3 protein is CASSARDRKQETQYF. The CDR3 DNA reads TGTGCCAGCAGCGCCCGGGACAGGAAACAAGAGACCCAGTACTTC. The chain is built from TRBV11-2 and TRBJ2-5; TRBD1 aligns across 8 bases. This CDR3 contains 15 residues. Germline values: CDR1 SGHAT, CDR2 FQNNGV. The V gene end was trimmed by 5 bases and the J gene end by 2 bases; junction bases not matched to a gene: 7.

This clone was seen once. This rearrangement joins TRBV4-1 to TRBJ1-4, with D perhaps TRBD1 (5 bases). The CDR3 runs 18 residues. Per germline, CDR1 MGHRA and CDR2 YSYEKL. The V end lost 0 bases, the J end lost 2 bases, and 16 bases lay between the germline ends. The CDR3 spells CASSQEGPQGRTNEKLFF. The DNA for the CDR3 is TGCGCCAGCAGCCAAGAAGGCCCGCAGGGTAGGACTAATGAAAAACTGTTTTTT.

The rearrangement links TRBV6-4 to TRBJ2-1; D is undetermined. The CDR3 is 13 amino acids. The V gene's germline CDR1 is MRHNA and CDR2 SNTAGT. V was trimmed by 7 bases and J by 4 bases, leaving 11 bases between them. DNA of the CDR3: TGTGCCAGCATTACCGACAAGTACAATGAGCAGTTCTTC. It encodes CASITDKYNEQFF.

The chain combines TRBV23-1 with TRBJ1-2; a possible D gene is TRBD1 (5 bases). TRBV23-1 belongs to the ORF category, with a function that is uncertain. The V gene lost 3 bases and the J gene lost 4 bases, with 27 bases spanning the gap. The CDR3 runs 19 residues. Written as DNA, the CDR3 is TGCGCCAGCAGTCAGCAAGACGGGGCGAACCATACCACAGGCTATGGCTACACCTTC. Protein sequence: CASSQQDGANHTTGYGYTF.

The table lists this clone with a few counts. This rearrangement joins TRBV7-2 to TRBJ2-1, with D hard to call. CDR1 is SGHTA, CDR2 FQGNSA, per germline. CDR3 length equals 12 residues. Between the trimmed V and J ends, which lost 5 bases and 8 bases, there was a span of 10 bases. The CDR3 protein is CASSPVVDEQFF. CDR3 DNA sequence: TGTGCCAGCAGCCCAGTAGTGGATGAGCAGTTCTTC.

The V gene is TRBV6-5, the J gene TRBJ2-5; TRBD1 matches at 7 bases. V was clipped by 6 bases and J by 4 bases; unmatched bases: 5. CDR3 size: 13 residues. Germline V gene data show CDR1 as MNHEY and CDR2 as SVGAGI. In DNA, the CDR3 is TGTGCCAGCAGATCAGGACAGGTAGAGACCCAGTACTTC. This sequence encodes CASRSGQVETQYF.

V usage is TRBV6-4 and J usage is TRBJ1-1; D call uncertain. Per the germline V gene, CDR1 is MRHNA and CDR2 is SNTAGT. This CDR3 spans 13 amino acids. Trimming removed 6 bases at V and 5 bases at J, with 13 bases between. CDR3 sequence: CASRRSSSTEAFF. As DNA, the CDR3 is TGTGCCAGCAGACGGAGTTCCTCTACTGAAGCTTTCTTT.

The V gene is TRBV4-2, the J gene TRBJ1-5; TRBD1 agrees at 9 bases. The germline CDR1 and CDR2 sequences are LGHNA and YNFKEQ. There are 15 residues in the CDR3. V was clipped by 1 base and J by 5 bases; unmatched bases: 3. The CDR3 nucleotides are TGTGCCAGCAGCCAAGCAACAGGGGGCCATCAGCCCCAGCATTTT. Translating gives CASSQATGGHQPQHF.

The chain carries TRBV9 and TRBJ2-2; possibly TRBD1 or TRBD2 for D (6 bases each). Germline CDR1 reads SGDLS; CDR2 reads YYNGEE. The CDR3 is made up of 15 amino acids. Trimming cost V 4 bases and J 5 bases, with 15 bases left between them. In DNA, the CDR3 is TGTGCCAGCAGCCCCTCGGGGGCCGAGACCGGGGAGCTGTTTTTT. The encoded protein is CASSPSGAETGELFF.

This clone occurred a few times. The gene calls are TRBV15 and TRBJ1-4; unclear D gene. Looked up from germline, CDR1 is LNHNV and CDR2 is YYDKDF (reference sequence). Trimming stripped 0 bases from V and 0 bases from J, with 5 bases between. The CDR3 spans 15 residues. The CDR3 DNA sequence: TGTGCCACCAGCAGAGATCGGACAACTAATGAAAAACTGTTTTTT. It is translated as CATSRDRTTNEKLFF.

The CDR3 spells CASSRDRAGNTIYF. CDR3 nucleotides: TGTGCCAGCAGCCGGGACAGGGCGGGAAACACCATATATTTT. The chain employs TRBV6-6 and TRBJ1-3; 9 bases match TRBD1. Germline V gives CDR1 MNHNY, CDR2 SVGAGI (reference sequence). The J segment lost 4 bases and the V segment lost 6 bases, leaving 4 bases of the junction unmatched. CDR3 length: 14 residues.

The rearrangement uses TRBV11-2 and TRBJ2-7, with 8 bases lining up with TRBD1. The junction had 8 bases not matched to a gene; V was cut back by 5 bases and J by 5 bases. There are 14 residues in the CDR3. Looked up from germline, CDR1 is SGHAT and CDR2 is FQNNGV. This CDR3 reads CASSAWTGSDEQYF. DNA of the CDR3: TGTGCCAGCAGCGCCTGGACAGGGAGCGACGAGCAGTACTTC. The variable domain in full, with the rest retrieved from reference TRBV11-2 and TRBJ2-7, is EAGVAQSPRYKIIEKRQSVAFWCNPISGHATLYWYQQILGQGPKLLIQFQNNGVVDDSQLPKDRFSAERLKGVDSTLKIQPAKLEDSAVYLCASSAWTGSDEQYFGPGTRLTVT.

The rearrangement links TRBV19 to TRBJ2-3; D call uncertain. The germline V gene encodes CDR1 LNHDA and CDR2 SQIVND (reference sequence). The CDR3 extends over 12 amino acids. V was cut by 1 base and J by 5 bases, with 4 bases left in between. The CDR3 DNA is TGTGCCAGTAGTATAGGCGGAGATACGCAGTATTTT. It is translated as CASSIGGDTQYF.

This chain links TRBV11-2 with TRBJ2-1; D remains unclear. This CDR3 spans 13 amino acids. Trimming took off 5 bases at V and 4 bases at J, with 9 bases between the two ends. CDR1 and CDR2 (germline): SGHAT, FQNNGV. The CDR3 coding sequence is TGTGCCAGCAGCCTGGTTCAGTACAATGAGCAGTTCTTC. Translation gives CASSLVQYNEQFF.

The V and J genes are TRBV5-5 and TRBJ2-1; D uncertain. Germline V lookup: CDR1 SGHKS, CDR2 YYEKEE (reference sequence). This CDR3 has 12 amino acids. Trimming removed 4 bases at V and 8 bases at J, with 10 bases between. CDR3 in DNA: TGTGCCAGCAGCCCGAATCTTGATGAGCAGTTCTTC. Amino acid sequence: CASSPNLDEQFF.

The chain combines TRBV28 with TRBJ1-5; possibly TRBD1 for D (6 bases). V was cut by 7 bases and J by 5 bases, with 15 bases left in between. The CDR3 extends over 14 amino acids. Germline CDR1 is MDHEN and CDR2 is SYDVKM. CDR3 region: CASTQQGPHQPQHF. The DNA of the CDR3 is TGTGCCAGCACGCAACAGGGTCCCCATCAGCCCCAGCATTTT.

This rearrangement joins TRBV19 to TRBJ2-1; TRBD2 matches 14 bases. There are 16 residues in the CDR3. The V gene end was trimmed by 6 bases and the J gene end by 5 bases; junction bases not matched to a gene: 6. Germline assignment: CDR1 LNHDA and CDR2 SQIVND (reference sequence). Written as DNA, the CDR3 is TGTGCCAGTAGCGGGACTAGCGGGAGAGGCAACAATGAGCAGTTCTTC. This encodes CASSGTSGRGNNEQFF.

This chain uses TRBV2 with TRBJ1-1; 10 nucleotides line up with TRBD1. Germline-derived CDR1 and CDR2 are SNHLY and FYNNEI. Germline trimming cut 8 bases from V and 11 bases from J; bases unmatched to any gene: 8. The CDR3 is 12 amino acids. The CDR3 protein is CASQSGTGAAFF. The CDR3 DNA reads as TGTGCCAGCCAGTCCGGGACAGGGGCTGCTTTCTTT.

The V call is TRBV28, the J call TRBJ2-1; 9 positions match TRBD1. CDR1 is MDHEN and CDR2 is SYDVKM in the germline V gene. CDR3 length: 15 residues. Trimming at V came to 5 bases and at J to 6 bases, leaving 8 bases not matched to a gene. CDR3 DNA: TGTGCCAGCAGTGAGGGACAGGGAAATATCAATGAGCAGTTCTTC. Translated: CASSEGQGNINEQFF. Full variable domain (missing parts from reference TRBV28 and TRBJ2-1): DVKVTQSSRYLVKRTGEKVFLECVQDMDHENMFWYRQDPGLGLRLIYFSYDVKMKEKGDIPEGYSVSREKKERFSLILESASTNQTSMYLCASSEGQGNINEQFFGPGTRLTVL.

CDR3 in DNA: TGTGCCAGCAGCCGGGGGGAGCTGGGGGCCTTTGGCTACACCTTC. Translating gives CASSRGELGAFGYTF. This chain connects TRBV5-6 to TRBJ1-2, with D possibly being TRBD1 (6 bases). CDR1 is SGHDT and CDR2 is YYEEEE in the germline V gene. Trimming shortened V by 4 bases and J by 7 bases, and 20 bases separated the two germline ends. CDR3 length equals 15 residues.

The rearrangement joins TRBV19 to TRBJ2-7; possible D gene TRBD1, 6 bases. The V gene lost 4 bases and the J gene lost 3 bases, with 13 bases spanning the gap. The CDR3 contains 14 residues. The germline CDR1 and CDR2 sequences are LNHDA and SQIVND (reference sequence). The CDR3 loop is CASSTADRYYEQYF. The CDR3 DNA reads as TGTGCCAGTAGTACCGCCGACAGGTACTACGAGCAGTACTTC.